This TCR beta chain was retrieved from a study of blood T cell repertoires in COVID-19. The CDR3 sequence is 15 residues long. Germline-derived CDR1 and CDR2 are LNHDA and SQIVND (reference sequence). The V gene end was trimmed by 4 bases and the J gene end by 4 bases; junction bases not matched to a gene: 3. Libraries were prepared by immunoSEQ multiplex PCR; TCRdb keeps only in-frame clonotypes and omits some of them. The sample shows about 200,000 clones, about 83% of them seen only once. The chain couples TRBV19 to TRBJ2-3; 12 nucleotides agree with TRBD2. Sequenced sample: PBMCs or T cells enriched from blood (not recorded which). The source is a man in his forties with acute COVID-19. CDR3 protein: CASSTLAGGPDTQYF. The CDR3 region has the DNA TGTGCCAGTAGTACGCTAGCGGGAGGGCCAGATACGCAGTATTTT.